Below are 11 T cell receptor beta chains sequenced from a single sample in a study of blood T cell repertoires in COVID-19. TCRdb keeps only in-frame clones here, not all; method: immunoSEQ multiplex PCR. The sample records under 350,000 clones, around 90% being singletons. Sequencing was performed on PBMCs or T cells enriched from blood (not recorded which). Source of these receptors: a man aged 60-69 years who had recovered from COVID-19.

The rearrangement uses TRBV2 and TRBJ2-7; maybe TRBD2 (5 bases). This CDR3 has 15 amino acids. CDR1 SNHLY and CDR2 FYNNEI come from the germline V gene. Trimming removed 6 bases from V and 6 bases from J, with 21 bases in between. CDR3 DNA: TGTGCCAGCAGCCCTCTGACTACTAGAACCGGCGAGCAGTACTTC. Translated, it gives CASSPLTTRTGEQYF.

The gene calls are TRBV7-9 and TRBJ1-2; D may be TRBD1 (5 bases). This CDR3 comprises 14 residues. With 1 base removed from V and 8 bases from J, the gap between germline ends came to 14 bases. Germline loops: CDR1 SEHNR, CDR2 FQNEAQ (reference sequence). The CDR3 is CASSLVTGSEGYTF. The CDR3 DNA sequence: TGTGCCAGCAGCTTAGTAACAGGATCCGAGGGCTACACCTTC.

A remark on this clone: An end of the junction does not agree with germline; a read error may underlie this. The J gene is TRBJ1-1, the V gene TRBV19, with D possibly matching TRBD1 (5 bases). Looked up from germline, CDR1 is LNHDA and CDR2 is SQIVND (reference sequence). This CDR3 comprises 14 residues. This CDR3 is CASRIGELNTEAFF. The CDR3 region has the DNA TGTGCCAGTAGGATAGGGGAGCTGAACACTGAAGCTTTCTTT.

Written as DNA, the CDR3 is TGCGCCAGCAGCCCAGGGACAGGGGACGTCGCCTACGAGCAGTACTTC. As protein: CASSPGTGDVAYEQYF. The chain carries TRBV5-1 and TRBJ2-7; 10 bases match TRBD1. Unmatched junction bases numbered 9, after V lost 4 bases and J lost 2 bases. This CDR3 has 16 amino acids. Germline lookup yields CDR1 SGHRS and CDR2 YFSETQ.

CDR3 DNA: TGTGCCAGCAGCCTCTTGATGGACACGAGCTCATCTGGAAACACCATATATTTT. Translated: CASSLLMDTSSSGNTIYF. This sequence joins TRBV7-8 and TRBJ1-3; perhaps TRBD1 as D (5 bases). The germline V and J ends were trimmed by 5 bases and 1 base, with 21 bases remaining between them. Looked up from germline, CDR1 is SGHVS and CDR2 is FQNEAQ. This CDR3 region has 18 residues.

This sequence joins TRBV4-3 and TRBJ2-7; 8 nucleotides align to TRBD2. The CDR3 runs 15 residues. Germline V gives CDR1 LGHNA, CDR2 YSLEER. V dropped 3 bases and J dropped 5; count of bases not matched to a gene: 9. The CDR3 DNA follows: TGCGCCAGCAGCCACGTGGGACTAGATCGCAACGAGCAGTACTTC. Its translation is CASSHVGLDRNEQYF.

To note about this clone: Other nucleotide sequences in the sample specify the same CDR3. The genes are TRBV5-1 and TRBJ1-2; tentatively, D is TRBD1 (5 bases). Germline lookup yields CDR1 SGHRS and CDR2 YFSETQ. The V end lost 0 bases, the J end lost 5 bases, and 8 bases lay between the germline ends. The length of the CDR3 is 13 residues. CDR3 amino acids: CASSLGGNYGYTF. The CDR3 DNA reads as TGCGCCAGCAGCTTGGGGGGCAATTATGGCTACACCTTC.

The chain recombines TRBV11-2 with TRBJ2-6, with TRBD2 identical over 7 bases. Trimming removed 1 base from V and 1 base from J; junction bases left unmatched: 4. The germline V gene encodes CDR1 SGHAT and CDR2 FQNNGV. The CDR3 runs to 17 residues. The CDR3 loop reads CASSLGGGRSGANVLTF. In DNA form, the CDR3 reads TGTGCCAGCAGCTTAGGGGGGGGTAGGTCTGGGGCCAACGTCCTGACTTTC. Full variable domain (missing parts from reference TRBV11-2 and TRBJ2-6): EAGVAQSPRYKIIEKRQSVAFWCNPISGHATLYWYQQILGQGPKLLIQFQNNGVVDDSQLPKDRFSAERLKGVDSTLKIQPAKLEDSAVYLCASSLGGGRSGANVLTFGAGSRLTVL.

For the CDR3, the DNA is TGTGCCAGCAGCGGGGACAGGGGCTCTGGAAACACCATATATTTT. It yields the protein CASSGDRGSGNTIYF. The genes are TRBV9 and TRBJ1-3; 10 positions match TRBD1. Germline V CDR1 and CDR2: SGDLS, YYNGEE. The ends lost 3 bases at V and 0 bases at J; junction bases unmatched: 0. The CDR3 loop spans 15 amino acids.

The chain joins TRBV4-3 to TRBJ1-2; no clear D gene. The CDR3 is made up of 14 amino acids. Looked up from germline, CDR1 is LGHNA and CDR2 is YSLEER. V was cut by 0 bases and J by 5 bases, with 10 bases left in between. In DNA, the CDR3 is TGCGCCAGCAGCCAAGATTGGTCTCGGTATGGCTACACCTTC. It is translated as CASSQDWSRYGYTF.

This chain uses TRBV6-5 with TRBJ1-2; TRBD1 agrees at 7 bases. Per the germline V gene, CDR1 is MNHEY and CDR2 is SVGAGI. The CDR3 contains 15 residues. J gave up 3 bases and V 5 bases, and 9 bases lay outside the gene matches. This CDR3 reads CASSPHRTGYYGYTF. Written as DNA, the CDR3 is TGTGCCAGCAGTCCCCATAGGACAGGTTACTATGGCTACACCTTC.